This TCR beta chain was observed in a study of T cell responses to AZD1222 COVID-19 vaccine. Whole-study results and caveats: Increased Spike-specific TCR breadth and depth were observed after two AZD1222 doses.

The CDR3 length is 14 residues. Germline V lookup: CDR1 LNHDA, CDR2 SQIVND (reference sequence). V shed 6 bases, J shed 4 bases, and the junction held 3 bases outside the gene matches. Produced via immunoSEQ multiplex PCR; TCRdb's table is partial and in-frame only. Of over 200,000 clones in the sample, about 95% were seen once. As for this clone: Its target is not known.

The source is an adult who received the MenACWY meningococcal vaccine as a control. V is TRBV19 and J is TRBJ1-5, with TRBD1 matching 10 bases. Sequences were derived from peripheral blood, sampled 28 days after the second dose of the MenACWY control vaccine. The CDR3, as DNA: TGTGCCAGTAGGGACAGGGGGGGGAATCAGCCCCAGCATTTT. This encodes CASRDRGGNQPQHF.